The entry below describes one T cell receptor (beta chain). The sample comes from a study of blood T cell repertoires in COVID-19. Original methodology: By means of reference gene primer amplification, nucleated cell counts were estimated. Generated by immunoSEQ multiplex PCR, the TCRdb table keeps only in-frame clones and is missing some. That table furnishes V, J and clone size, whereas the DNA furnished D and trimming. The profile shows 100,000 or so clones, more than 80% of them singletons. Per the germline V gene, CDR1 is ENHRY and CDR2 is SYGVKD. The CDR3 is 15 amino acids. V lost 3 bases to trimming and J lost 5 bases; unmatched junction nucleotides: 5.

The source is a woman older than 75 with acute or convalescent COVID-19. The sequenced sample consisted of peripheral blood. This chain links TRBV10-3 with TRBJ2-7, with 12 bases matching TRBD1. The CDR3 DNA reads as TGTGCCATCAGTGAACTTGGGACAGGGGGCGACGAGCAGTACTTC. Translated, it gives CAISELGTGGDEQYF.